The sequence of this T cell receptor (beta chain) was determined in a study of OX40 agonist ivuxolimab in advanced cancers. Trimming stripped 2 bases from V and 7 bases from J, with 9 bases between. The CDR3 length is 12 residues. CDR1 and CDR2 from the germline V gene are SGHNT and YENEEA. Clones were read by immunoSEQ multiplex PCR, and TCRdb kept only the in-frame ones, dropping some. The data contain about 18,000 clones, more than 65% of them singletons. A note on this clone: Its antigen is not identified.

Study conclusions and caveats: Some nonresponders likewise displayed low normalized T-cell clonal expansion.

Sequenced material: CD4+ or CD8+ T cells sorted from blood, taken in a trial of the OX40 agonist ivuxolimab. This receptor was identified in an adult with an advanced solid tumor such as melanoma, head and neck, liver or kidney cancer. The gene calls are TRBV11-3 and TRBJ2-7; D is undetermined. The chain's CDR3 is CASSLTPGEQYF. CDR3 nucleotide sequence: TGTGCCAGCAGCTTAACTCCCGGGGAGCAGTACTTC.